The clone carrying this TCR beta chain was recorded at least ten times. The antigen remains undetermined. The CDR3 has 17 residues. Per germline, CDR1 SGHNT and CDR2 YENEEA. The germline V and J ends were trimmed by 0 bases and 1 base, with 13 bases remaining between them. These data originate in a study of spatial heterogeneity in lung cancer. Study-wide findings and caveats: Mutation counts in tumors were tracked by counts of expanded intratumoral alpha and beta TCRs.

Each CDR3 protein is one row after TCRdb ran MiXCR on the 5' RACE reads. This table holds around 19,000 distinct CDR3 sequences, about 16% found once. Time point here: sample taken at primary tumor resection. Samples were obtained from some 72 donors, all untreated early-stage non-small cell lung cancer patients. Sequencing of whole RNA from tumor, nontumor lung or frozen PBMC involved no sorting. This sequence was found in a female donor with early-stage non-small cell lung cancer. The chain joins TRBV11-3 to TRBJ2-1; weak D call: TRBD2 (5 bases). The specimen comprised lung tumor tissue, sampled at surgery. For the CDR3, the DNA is TGTGCCAGCAGCTTAGAGCCAGGACTGGTATCCTACAATGAGCAGTTCTTC. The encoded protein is CASSLEPGLVSYNEQFF.